This TCR beta chain was retrieved from a study of blood T cell repertoires in COVID-19. Using immunoSEQ multiplex PCR, the repertoire was profiled, and TCRdb retains in-frame clones only, with some absent. Of about 190,000 clones in the sample, about nine tenths were seen once. The CDR3 contains 15 residues. The V gene's germline CDR1 is LNHDA and CDR2 SQIVND (reference sequence). V was cut by 7 bases and J by 2 bases, with 15 bases left in between. The TCR sequence derives from a man aged 30 to 39 with acute or convalescent COVID-19. The sequenced sample was peripheral blood. The rearrangement links TRBV19 to TRBJ1-5, with D perhaps TRBD1 (5 bases). The CDR3 DNA reads TGTGCCAGTACCGAGTGGAGGGGTGGCAATCAGCCCCAGCATTTT. It translates to CASTEWRGGNQPQHF.